This T cell receptor beta chain was sequenced in a study of T cell responses to AZD1222 COVID-19 vaccine. Study-level results: The study reported that nearly half of spike-specific TCRs target unmutated variant regions. White British people made up most donors, females outnumbered males, and clonal diversity was possibly underestimated.

The CDR3 runs to 16 residues. CDR1 is MNHEY and CDR2 is SVGAGI in the germline V gene. Trimming removed 2 bases from V and 0 bases from J; junction bases left unmatched: 7. As regards this clone: Its antigen is as yet unknown.

TCRdb keeps only in-frame clones here, not all; method: immunoSEQ multiplex PCR. The sample records over 150,000 clones, roughly nine tenths being singletons. The material sequenced was peripheral blood, taken on day 0 of AZD1222 vaccination. The sequence derives from an adult in good health. V usage is TRBV6-5 and J usage is TRBJ2-7; TRBD1 agrees at 7 bases. The CDR3 region has the DNA TGTGCCAGCAGTTACGCCCCCGGGACAGTCTCCTACGAGCAGTACTTC. Translated, it gives CASSYAPGTVSYEQYF.